This T cell receptor beta chain derives from a study of T cells and Merkel cell carcinoma outcomes. With respect to this clone: Its target is unknown. One junction end disagrees with the germline gene, perhaps due to a read error. The same CDR3 arises from other DNA sequences in this sample as well.

Study observations and caveats: Reportedly, T-cell repertoire with density predicts Merkel cell carcinoma outcomes.

Looked up from germline, CDR1 is MNHEY and CDR2 is SVGAGI. The CDR3 spans 13 residues. The table came from immunoSEQ multiplex PCR; TCRdb's copy has only in-frame clones and leaves some out. The sample holds 8,000 to 9,500 clones; under 90% are singletons and the top ten take about 2.4%. The clonotype was recovered from a human donor with Merkel cell carcinoma. V is TRBV6-5 and J is TRBJ1-2, with D perhaps TRBD1 (5 bases). Material for sequencing was tumor tissue from Merkel cell carcinoma. The CDR3 loop is CASSYDRMDGYTF. Written as DNA, the CDR3 is TGTGCCAGCAGTTACGACAGAATGGATGGTTACACCTTC.